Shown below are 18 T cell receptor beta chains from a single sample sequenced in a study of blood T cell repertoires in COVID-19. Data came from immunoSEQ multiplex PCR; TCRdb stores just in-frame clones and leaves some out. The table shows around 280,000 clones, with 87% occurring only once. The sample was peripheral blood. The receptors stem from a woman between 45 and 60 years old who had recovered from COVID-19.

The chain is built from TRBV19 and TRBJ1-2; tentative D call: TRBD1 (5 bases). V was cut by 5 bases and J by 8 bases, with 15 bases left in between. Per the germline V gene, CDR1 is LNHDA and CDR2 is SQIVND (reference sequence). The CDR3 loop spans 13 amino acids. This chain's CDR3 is CASSSARRGGYTF. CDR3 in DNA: TGTGCCAGTAGTTCGGCCCGGAGGGGAGGCTACACCTTC.

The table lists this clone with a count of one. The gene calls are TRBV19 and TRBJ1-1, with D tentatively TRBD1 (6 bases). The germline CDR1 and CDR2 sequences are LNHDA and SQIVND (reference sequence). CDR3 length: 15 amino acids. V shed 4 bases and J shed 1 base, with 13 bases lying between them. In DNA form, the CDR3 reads TGTGCCAGTAGTAAAAGAGACAGGCCGAACACTGAAGCTTTCTTT. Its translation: CASSKRDRPNTEAFF.

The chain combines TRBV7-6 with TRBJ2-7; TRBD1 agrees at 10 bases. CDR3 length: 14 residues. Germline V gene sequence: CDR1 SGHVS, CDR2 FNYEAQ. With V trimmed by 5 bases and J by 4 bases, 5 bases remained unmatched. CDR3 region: CASSAGTGAYEQYF. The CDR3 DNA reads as TGTGCCAGCAGCGCCGGGACAGGGGCTTACGAGCAGTACTTC.

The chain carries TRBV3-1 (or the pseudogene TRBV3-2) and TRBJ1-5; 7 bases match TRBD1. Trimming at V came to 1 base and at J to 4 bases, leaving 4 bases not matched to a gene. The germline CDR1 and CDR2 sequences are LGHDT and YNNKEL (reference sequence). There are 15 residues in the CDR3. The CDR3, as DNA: TGTGCCAGCAGCCAAGGAGCACAGGGGAATCAGCCCCAGCATTTT. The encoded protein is CASSQGAQGNQPQHF.

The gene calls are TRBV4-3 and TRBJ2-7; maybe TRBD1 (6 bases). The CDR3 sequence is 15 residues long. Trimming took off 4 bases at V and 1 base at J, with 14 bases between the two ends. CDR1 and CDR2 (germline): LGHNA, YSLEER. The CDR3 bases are TGCGCCAGCAGCCGTGGGACAAACCCTTCCTACGAGCAGTACTTC. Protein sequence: CASSRGTNPSYEQYF.

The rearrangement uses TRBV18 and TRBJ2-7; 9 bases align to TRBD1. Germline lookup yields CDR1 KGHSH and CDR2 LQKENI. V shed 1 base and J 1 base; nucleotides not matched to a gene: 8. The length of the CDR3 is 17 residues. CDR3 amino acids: CASSPLRTGVKSYEQYF. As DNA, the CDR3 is TGTGCCAGCTCACCACTCCGGACAGGGGTCAAATCCTACGAGCAGTACTTC.

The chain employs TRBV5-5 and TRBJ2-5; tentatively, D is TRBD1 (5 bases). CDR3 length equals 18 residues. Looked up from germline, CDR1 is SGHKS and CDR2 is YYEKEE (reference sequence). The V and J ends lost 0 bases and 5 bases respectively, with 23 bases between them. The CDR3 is CASSLAWVVRVKRETQYF. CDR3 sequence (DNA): TGTGCCAGCAGCTTGGCCTGGGTGGTCAGGGTGAAAAGGGAGACCCAGTACTTC.

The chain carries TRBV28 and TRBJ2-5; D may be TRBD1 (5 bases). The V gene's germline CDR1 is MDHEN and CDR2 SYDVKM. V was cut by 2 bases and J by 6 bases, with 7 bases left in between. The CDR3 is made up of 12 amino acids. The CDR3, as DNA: TGTGCCAGCAGTTTAAGGGGCCAGACCCAGTACTTC. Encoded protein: CASSLRGQTQYF.

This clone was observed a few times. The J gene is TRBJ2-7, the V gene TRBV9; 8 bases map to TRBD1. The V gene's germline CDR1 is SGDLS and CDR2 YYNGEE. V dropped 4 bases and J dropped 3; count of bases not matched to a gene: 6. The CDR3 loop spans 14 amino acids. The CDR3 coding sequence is TGTGCCAGCAGCCCCGGACAGGGAAACTACGAGCAGTACTTC. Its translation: CASSPGQGNYEQYF.

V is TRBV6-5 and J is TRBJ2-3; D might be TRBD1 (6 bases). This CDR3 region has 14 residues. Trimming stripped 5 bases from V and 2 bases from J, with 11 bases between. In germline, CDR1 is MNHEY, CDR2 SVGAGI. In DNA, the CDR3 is TGTGCCAGCAGTACCAGGGGAATCACAGATACGCAGTATTTT. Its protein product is CASSTRGITDTQYF.

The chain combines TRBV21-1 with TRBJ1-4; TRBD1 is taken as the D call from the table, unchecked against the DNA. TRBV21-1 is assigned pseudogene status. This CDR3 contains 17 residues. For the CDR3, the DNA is TGTGCCAGCAGCAACCAGGGGTCGCCTTCGTCTAATGAAAAACTGTTTTTT. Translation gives CASSNQGSPSSNEKLFF.

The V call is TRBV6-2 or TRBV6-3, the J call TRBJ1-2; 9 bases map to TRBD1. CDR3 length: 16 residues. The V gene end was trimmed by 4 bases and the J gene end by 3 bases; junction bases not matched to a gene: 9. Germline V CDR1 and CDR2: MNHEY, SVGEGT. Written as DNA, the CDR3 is TGTGCCAGCAGTTTCCCAATGGGACAGGGCGACTATGGCTACACCTTC. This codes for CASSFPMGQGDYGYTF.

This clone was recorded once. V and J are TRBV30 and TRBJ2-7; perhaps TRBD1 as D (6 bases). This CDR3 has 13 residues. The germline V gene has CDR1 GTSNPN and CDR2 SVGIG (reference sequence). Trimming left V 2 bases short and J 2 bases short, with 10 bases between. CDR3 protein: CAWSTGNTYEQYF. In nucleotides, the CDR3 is TGTGCCTGGAGTACAGGGAATACCTACGAGCAGTACTTC.

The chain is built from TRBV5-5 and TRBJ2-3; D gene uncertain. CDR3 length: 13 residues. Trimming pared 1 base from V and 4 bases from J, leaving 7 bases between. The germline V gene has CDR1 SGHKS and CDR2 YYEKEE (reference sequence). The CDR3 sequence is CASSLQAPDTQYF. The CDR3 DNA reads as TGTGCCAGCAGCTTGCAGGCCCCAGATACGCAGTATTTT.

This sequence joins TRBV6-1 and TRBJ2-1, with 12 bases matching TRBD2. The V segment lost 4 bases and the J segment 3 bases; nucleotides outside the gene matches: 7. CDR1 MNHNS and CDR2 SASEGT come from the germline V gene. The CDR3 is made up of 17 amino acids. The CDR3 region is CASSGASGGARYNEQFF. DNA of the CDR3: TGTGCCAGCAGTGGGGCTAGCGGGGGGGCCCGCTACAATGAGCAGTTCTTC.

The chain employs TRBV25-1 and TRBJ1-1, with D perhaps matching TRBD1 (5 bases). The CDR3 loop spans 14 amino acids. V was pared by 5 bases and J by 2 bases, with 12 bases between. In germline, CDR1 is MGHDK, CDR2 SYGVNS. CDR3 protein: CASSPARGNTEAFF. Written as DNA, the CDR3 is TGTGCCAGCAGTCCCGCAAGGGGAAACACTGAAGCTTTCTTT.

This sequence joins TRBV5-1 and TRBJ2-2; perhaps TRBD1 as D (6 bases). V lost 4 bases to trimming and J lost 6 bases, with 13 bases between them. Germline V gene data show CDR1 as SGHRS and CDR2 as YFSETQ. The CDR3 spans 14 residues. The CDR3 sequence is CASSPQQGPGELFF. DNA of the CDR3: TGCGCCAGCAGCCCCCAACAGGGCCCCGGGGAGCTGTTTTTT.

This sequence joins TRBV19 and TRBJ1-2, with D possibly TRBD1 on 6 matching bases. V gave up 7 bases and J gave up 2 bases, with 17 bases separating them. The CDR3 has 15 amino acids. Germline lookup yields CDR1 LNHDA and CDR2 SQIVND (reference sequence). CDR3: CASTPTGPLNYGYTF. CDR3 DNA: TGTGCCAGTACCCCGACAGGACCCTTAAACTATGGCTACACCTTC.